One sample yielded the 7 T cell receptor beta chains listed below, sequenced in a study of blood T cell repertoires in COVID-19. Sequenced by immunoSEQ multiplex PCR; TCRdb stores in-frame clones only, minus some. The sample includes over 95,000 clones, roughly 90% of them seen just once. Sequencing was carried out using peripheral blood. The receptors shown here come from a human donor with acute or convalescent COVID-19. The donor label of this sample is uncertain.

This clone was seen only a few times. This chain connects TRBV6-5 to TRBJ1-2; D is undetermined. With 7 bases removed from V and 3 bases from J, the gap between germline ends came to 12 bases. The CDR3 runs 13 residues. Germline V gives CDR1 MNHEY, CDR2 SVGAGI. The CDR3 spells CASTPEIYYGYTF. CDR3 in DNA: TGTGCCAGCACCCCGGAGATTTACTATGGCTACACCTTC.

The CDR3 here is CASSLYQGTWPEKLFF. The CDR3 DNA reads TGTGCCAGCAGTTTATATCAGGGTACTTGGCCGGAAAAACTGTTTTTT. The chain carries TRBV6-5 and TRBJ1-4; a possible D gene is TRBD1 (5 bases). V lost 4 bases, J lost 8 bases, and 20 bases lay in between. Germline CDR1 reads MNHEY; CDR2 reads SVGAGI. The CDR3 contains 16 residues.

The chain joins TRBV5-6 to TRBJ1-2, with 10 bases that match TRBD1. This CDR3 region has 18 residues. V gave up 4 bases and J gave up 0 bases; unmatched junction bases: 12. CDR1 is SGHDT and CDR2 is YYEEEE in the germline V gene. DNA of the CDR3: TGTGCCAGCAGCCTTAGACAGGGGGCCGCCACCACTAACTATGGCTACACCTTC. It translates to CASSLRQGAATTNYGYTF.

The rearrangement uses TRBV5-4 and TRBJ1-1, with 10 nucleotides matching TRBD1. CDR3 length equals 16 residues. V dropped 2 bases and J dropped 3; count of bases not matched to a gene: 7. CDR1 is SGHNT and CDR2 is YYREEE in the germline V gene (reference sequence). CDR3 residues: CASSFGQGVSDTEAFF. The CDR3 DNA sequence: TGTGCCAGCAGCTTCGGACAGGGGGTCTCGGACACTGAAGCTTTCTTT.

CDR3 nucleotides: TGTGCCAGCTCAAGGTTAACAGGGGACACTGAAGCTTTCTTT. Translated: CASSRLTGDTEAFF. The chain uses TRBV18 and TRBJ1-1, with TRBD1 identical over 7 bases. The trim removed 5 bases at V and 3 bases at J, leaving 6 bases unmatched. There are 14 residues in the CDR3. Germline lookup yields CDR1 KGHSH and CDR2 LQKENI. Looking up the rest from reference TRBV18 and TRBJ1-1 gives the full variable domain: NAGVMQNPRHLVRRRGQEARLRCSPMKGHSHVYWYRQLPEEGLKFMVYLQKENIIDESGMPKERFSAEFPKEGPSILRIQQVVRGDSAAYFCASSRLTGDTEAFFGQGTRLTVV.

This sequence joins TRBV3-1 (or the pseudogene TRBV3-2) and TRBJ2-3; 11 nucleotides line up with TRBD2. The V segment lost 2 bases and the J segment 3 bases; nucleotides outside the gene matches: 10. Germline lookup yields CDR1 LGHDT and CDR2 YNNKEL (reference sequence). The CDR3 extends over 18 amino acids. CDR3 loop: CASSQRPPGLAETDTQYF. For the CDR3, the DNA is TGTGCCAGCAGCCAAAGACCCCCGGGACTAGCGGAGACAGATACGCAGTATTTT.

The genes are TRBV6-2 or TRBV6-3 and TRBJ2-3; 7 nucleotides align to TRBD1. Germline V gene data show CDR1 as MNHEY and CDR2 as SVGEGT. V was clipped by 4 bases and J by 1 base; unmatched bases: 5. This CDR3 region has 15 residues. The CDR3 loop reads CASSFAGTGTDTQYF. CDR3 coding DNA: TGTGCCAGCAGTTTCGCCGGGACAGGCACAGATACGCAGTATTTT.